The sequence of this T cell receptor (beta chain) was determined in a study of blood T cells in healthy people across ages. Germline V CDR1 and CDR2: SGHDN, FVKESK. Trimming stripped 4 bases from V and 1 base from J, with 7 bases between. The CDR3 has 13 amino acids. Points from the study as a whole: When one million T cells were used, diversity estimates were thought to be underestimates.

This clonotype was seen at least ten times. Its antigen is unidentified. The authors drew around 11 milliliters of peripheral blood from each donor. Next came a second PCR, run for about 7 to 12 cycles, which used a sample-barcoded 5' primer along with a J-beta primer mix. TCRdb re-called the 5' RACE reads through MiXCR, storing one row per CDR3 protein. The sample has hundreds of thousands of distinct CDR3 sequences, under 25% seen once. The receptor was isolated from a man between 65 and 85 years old in good health. The sample consisted of blood. J is TRBJ2-5 and V is TRBV14; D not resolved. CDR3 residues: CASSRVTQETQYF. CDR3 in DNA: TGTGCCAGCAGCCGAGTGACCCAAGAGACCCAGTACTTC.